This T cell receptor beta chain was documented in a study of blood T cell repertoires in COVID-19. Only in-frame clones appear in the TCRdb table, and some are missing; sequencing was by immunoSEQ multiplex PCR. This sample carries approximately 170,000 clones, around 82% of them seen once, and the ten largest clones take 5.5% to 8%. CDR1 SGHAT and CDR2 FQNNGV come from the germline V gene. V lost 1 base and J lost 5; bases outside the gene matches: 4. CDR3 length: 15 amino acids. Sequencing was carried out using peripheral blood. This receptor was obtained from a man older than 75 with COVID-19, enrolled during active disease. V is TRBV11-2 and J is TRBJ2-5; TRBD2 agrees at 10 bases. CDR3 sequence: CASSLVFSGGETQYF. The DNA of the CDR3 is TGTGCCAGCAGCTTAGTTTTTAGCGGGGGGGAGACCCAGTACTTC.